Sequencing of this T cell receptor (beta chain) was carried out in a study of cytomegalovirus exposure and HLA in healthy donors. Germline lookup yields CDR1 SGDLS and CDR2 YYNGEE. V shed 4 bases, J shed 6 bases, and the junction held 3 bases outside the gene matches. The CDR3 spans 13 residues. Of note for this clone: Its specificity is not known.

Everyone who donated was a healthy bone marrow donor. A multiplex PCR was run with 60 Vbeta primers and 13 Jbeta primers. Authors' processing steps: Unique TCR beta chains totaled about 78 million in a later count, with roughly 10 million of them shared. Profiling relied on immunoSEQ multiplex PCR, and the TCRdb table lists in-frame clones only, not all of them. That table is the source of V, J and clone size, and D and trimming were worked out from the DNA. Of around 200,000 clones listed, 84% were seen once; the top ten hold about 1.3%. Study results and caveats: The authors later found TCR association rates varying by HLA locus, with DRB1 most and HLA-C fewest. Many donors carried some public TCRs, although rarity characterized most TCR sequences.

Sequencing was carried out using PBMCs. The chain uses TRBV9 and TRBJ2-2, with 7 bases matching TRBD1. The receptor was derived from a girl aged 2 to 9 in good health and CMV-seropositive. The DNA for the CDR3 is TGTGCCAGCAGCTTTCAGGGGGCCGGGGAGCTGTTTTTT. Translating it yields CASSFQGAGELFF.